This is a list of T cell receptor beta chains from one sample in a study of T cell responses to AZD1222 COVID-19 vaccine. Here immunoSEQ multiplex PCR was the method, and the copy in TCRdb shows in-frame clones only, minus some. This sample yields some 110,000 clones, of which 70% to 90% are seen a single time; approximately 19% belongs to the top ten. The specimen was peripheral blood, collected on day 0 of AZD1222 vaccination. These receptors were obtained from an adult in good health. Each CDR3 is given with its conserved first and last residue. The order of the fields is J gene, V gene, D gene, clone size, CDR3 DNA, CDR3 protein. The D gene is left open where the match is weak. The size of a clone is reported for some rows only, either as once, few or many, or as a class for expanded clones.

J gene: TRBJ2-3
V gene: TRBV6-6
D gene: TRBD2
clone size: -
CDR3 DNA: TGTGCCAGCAGTTACGTCAGCGGGGGTACAGATACGCAGTATTTT
CDR3 protein: CASSYVSGGTDTQYF

J gene: TRBJ2-5
V gene: TRBV2
D gene: TRBD2
clone size: -
CDR3 DNA: TGTGCCAGCAGTGAAGAGGGACTAGCGGGGAGAGAGACCCAGTACTTC
CDR3 protein: CASSEEGLAGRETQYF

J gene: TRBJ2-7
V gene: TRBV5-5
D gene: -
clone size: once
CDR3 DNA: TGTGCCAGCAGCTCGTTGACTGACACCTACGAGCAGTACTTC
CDR3 protein: CASSSLTDTYEQYF

J gene: TRBJ1-2
V gene: TRBV7-9
D gene: -
clone size: -
CDR3 DNA: TGTGCCAGCAGCCCCCGGGGGGGGAACTATGGCTACACCTTC
CDR3 protein: CASSPRGGNYGYTF

J gene: TRBJ2-5
V gene: TRBV18
D gene: TRBD1
clone size: -
CDR3 DNA: TGTGCCAGCTCACCAATGGACAGGGTTCCTGGGGCCCAGTACTTC
CDR3 protein: CASSPMDRVPGAQYF

J gene: TRBJ1-2
V gene: TRBV6-5
D gene: -
clone size: -
CDR3 DNA: TGTGCCAGCAGTTATGGAAACTATGGCTACACCTTC
CDR3 protein: CASSYGNYGYTF

J gene: TRBJ1-4
V gene: TRBV6-5
D gene: TRBD1
clone size: -
CDR3 DNA: TGTGCCAGCAGGAAACTGACAGGGGCTGGAGAAAAACTGTTTTTT
CDR3 protein: CASRKLTGAGEKLFF

J gene: TRBJ1-1
V gene: TRBV7-3
D gene: -
clone size: once
CDR3 DNA: TGTGCCAGCAGCTTTCAGGGACACACTGAAGCTTTCTTT
CDR3 protein: CASSFQGHTEAFF

J gene: TRBJ1-2
V gene: TRBV9
D gene: -
clone size: -
CDR3 DNA: TGTGCCAGCAGCGTTTCTAACTATGGCTACACCTTC
CDR3 protein: CASSVSNYGYTF

J gene: TRBJ2-3
V gene: TRBV3-1/TRBV3-2
D gene: TRBD2
clone size: -
CDR3 DNA: TGTGCCAGCAGCCCCCGAGGGGAGGGCGGGGATACGCAGTATTTT
CDR3 protein: CASSPRGEGGDTQYF

J gene: TRBJ2-2
V gene: TRBV11-2
D gene: TRBD1
clone size: -
CDR3 DNA: TGTGCCAGCAGCTTAGATTGGGACAGCCTGAACACCGGGGAGCTGTTTTTT
CDR3 protein: CASSLDWDSLNTGELFF

J gene: TRBJ1-5
V gene: TRBV18
D gene: TRBD1
clone size: few
CDR3 DNA: TGTGCCAGCTCCACGGGACAGGGGGCGGATCAGCCCCAGCATTTT
CDR3 protein: CASSTGQGADQPQHF

J gene: TRBJ1-2
V gene: TRBV2
D gene: -
clone size: -
CDR3 DNA: TGTGCCAGCAGTGAAGCTGGGACATCTTTGGGAGGCTACACCTTC
CDR3 protein: CASSEAGTSLGGYTF

J gene: TRBJ1-2
V gene: TRBV14
D gene: -
clone size: -
CDR3 DNA: TGTGCCAGCAGCCAAGAATATAGTGGCTACACCTTC
CDR3 protein: CASSQEYSGYTF

J gene: TRBJ2-4
V gene: TRBV2
D gene: -
clone size: few
CDR3 DNA: TGTGCCAGCAGTGAAGCGGGGGGGCGTAGGGCCAAAAACATTCAGTACTTC
CDR3 protein: CASSEAGGRRAKNIQYF

J gene: TRBJ2-7
V gene: TRBV5-4
D gene: -
clone size: -
CDR3 DNA: TGTGCCAGCAGCTTGAAAGGGGCCTACGAGCAGTACTTC
CDR3 protein: CASSLKGAYEQYF

J gene: TRBJ2-3
V gene: TRBV7-2
D gene: TRBD2
clone size: -
CDR3 DNA: TGTGCCAGCAGCTTAGTCTTGCGGGGGAGCACAGATACGCAGTATTTT
CDR3 protein: CASSLVLRGSTDTQYF

J gene: TRBJ1-2
V gene: TRBV18
D gene: -
clone size: -
CDR3 DNA: TGTGCCAGCTCACCGTCCGACCTGAACTATGGCTACACCTTC
CDR3 protein: CASSPSDLNYGYTF

J gene: TRBJ1-1
V gene: TRBV7-2
D gene: -
clone size: -
CDR3 DNA: TGTGCCAGCCTTTTTGCACAGGGGAACACTGAAGCTTTCTTT
CDR3 protein: CASLFAQGNTEAFF

J gene: TRBJ2-7
V gene: TRBV19
D gene: -
clone size: -
CDR3 DNA: TGTGCCAGTAGTATGTACAGGACAGCCTCCTACGAGCAGTACTTC
CDR3 protein: CASSMYRTASYEQYF

J gene: TRBJ1-6
V gene: TRBV2
D gene: -
clone size: -
CDR3 DNA: TGTGCCAGCTTGCCCGGGTTGGGATCACCCCTCCACTTT
CDR3 protein: CASLPGLGSPLHF

J gene: TRBJ1-4
V gene: TRBV6-5
D gene: -
clone size: once
CDR3 DNA: TGTGCCAGCAGAACCCTGCAGAATGAAAAACTGTTTTTT
CDR3 protein: CASRTLQNEKLFF

J gene: TRBJ2-5
V gene: TRBV15
D gene: TRBD2
clone size: -
CDR3 DNA: TGTGCCACCAGCAGAGACCCGACTAGCGGGGCGGAGACCCAGTACTTC
CDR3 protein: CATSRDPTSGAETQYF

J gene: TRBJ1-2
V gene: TRBV7-9
D gene: -
clone size: once
CDR3 DNA: TGTGCCAGCAGCGAAGAGCCGGAGCAGGGCTACACCTTC
CDR3 protein: CASSEEPEQGYTF

J gene: TRBJ1-5
V gene: TRBV29-1
D gene: TRBD1
clone size: once
CDR3 DNA: TGCAGCGTTGAGGACAGGGGGCAGCCCCAGCATTTT
CDR3 protein: CSVEDRGQPQHF

J gene: TRBJ2-3
V gene: TRBV3-1/TRBV3-2
D gene: -
clone size: -
CDR3 DNA: TGTGCCAGCAGCCACTTTGGAGGGGAGGTGCACATTCTCGCAGATACGCAGTATTTT
CDR3 protein: CASSHFGGEVHILADTQYF

J gene: TRBJ2-3
V gene: TRBV11-2
D gene: -
clone size: -
CDR3 DNA: TGTGCCAGCAGCTTAGGGGCCCGCCTTATCACAGATACGCAGTATTTT
CDR3 protein: CASSLGARLITDTQYF

J gene: TRBJ1-1
V gene: TRBV2
D gene: -
clone size: -
CDR3 DNA: TGTGCCAGCAGTCGTGGGGCAGCTAGGAACACTGAAGCTTTCTTT
CDR3 protein: CASSRGAARNTEAFF

J gene: TRBJ2-3
V gene: TRBV5-4
D gene: -
clone size: once
CDR3 DNA: TGTGCCAGCAGCTTGGTCCGGGACCCAAGGGATACGCAGTATTTT
CDR3 protein: CASSLVRDPRDTQYF

J gene: TRBJ1-5
V gene: TRBV10-3
D gene: -
clone size: -
CDR3 DNA: TGTGCCACCGGCCAGGGACGGGAGAGCAATCAGCCCCAGCATTTT
CDR3 protein: CATGQGRESNQPQHF

J gene: TRBJ1-4
V gene: TRBV6-5
D gene: TRBD1
clone size: once
CDR3 DNA: TGTGCCAGCAGTTCACGGACAGGGCAAAGTGAAAAACTGTTTTTT
CDR3 protein: CASSSRTGQSEKLFF

J gene: TRBJ2-3
V gene: TRBV10-3
D gene: TRBD2
clone size: -
CDR3 DNA: TGTGCCATCAGCCTTAGGGGTCTAGCGGGGGGGGTTAGCACAGATACGCAGTATTTT
CDR3 protein: CAISLRGLAGGVSTDTQYF

J gene: TRBJ2-7
V gene: TRBV6-5
D gene: -
clone size: -
CDR3 DNA: TGTGCCAGCGGCGGGTGGGGTAAAGGAGAGCAGTACTTC
CDR3 protein: CASGGWGKGEQYF

J gene: TRBJ1-5
V gene: TRBV3-1/TRBV3-2
D gene: -
clone size: -
CDR3 DNA: TGTGCCAGCAGCCAAGTAGGTAGTCAGGGCCACAATCAGCCCCAGCATTTT
CDR3 protein: CASSQVGSQGHNQPQHF

J gene: TRBJ2-2
V gene: TRBV7-2
D gene: -
clone size: -
CDR3 DNA: TGTGCCAGCAGCTTAGGACGGGACACCGGGGAGCTGTTTTTT
CDR3 protein: CASSLGRDTGELFF

J gene: TRBJ2-7
V gene: TRBV19
D gene: -
clone size: -
CDR3 DNA: TGTGCCAGTAGTAGCGGACGGCCGTCCTACGAGCAGTACTTC
CDR3 protein: CASSSGRPSYEQYF

J gene: TRBJ1-1
V gene: TRBV5-6
D gene: -
clone size: -
CDR3 DNA: TGTGCCAGCAGCTTCCAGGGTATGGACACTGAAGCTTTCTTT
CDR3 protein: CASSFQGMDTEAFF

J gene: TRBJ1-2
V gene: TRBV13
D gene: TRBD1
clone size: once
CDR3 DNA: TGTGCCAGCAGCATGGACAGGGGGCGAAAAACGGGTGGCTACACCTTC
CDR3 protein: CASSMDRGRKTGGYTF

J gene: TRBJ2-2
V gene: TRBV5-1
D gene: -
clone size: -
CDR3 DNA: TGCGCCAGCAGCTTGATCGGGGGTGGTGCCGGGGAGCTGTTTTTT
CDR3 protein: CASSLIGGGAGELFF